The clone carrying this T cell receptor beta chain came up many times. Individual cDNA molecules each received unique molecular identifiers attached to them. From the 5' RACE reads, TCRdb called clonotypes with MiXCR, one entry per CDR3 protein. The sample holds over 35,000 distinct CDR3 sequences, approximately 6.2% seen once. This record belongs to a study of early T cells in non-severe SARS-CoV-2 infection. The V segment lost 5 bases and the J segment 4 bases; nucleotides outside the gene matches: 7. The CDR3 consists of 14 residues. The clonotype comes from an adult who was a healthcare worker with PCR-confirmed SARS-CoV-2 infection or an uninfected control (not recorded which). V and J are TRBV12-3 or TRBV12-4 and TRBJ2-7; 8 positions match TRBD2. The sequencing used whole blood, collected at baseline. The CDR3 region has the DNA TGTGCCAGCAGTCTTCCGGGGGGGGCGTACGAGCAGTACTTC. This gives the protein CASSLPGGAYEQYF.